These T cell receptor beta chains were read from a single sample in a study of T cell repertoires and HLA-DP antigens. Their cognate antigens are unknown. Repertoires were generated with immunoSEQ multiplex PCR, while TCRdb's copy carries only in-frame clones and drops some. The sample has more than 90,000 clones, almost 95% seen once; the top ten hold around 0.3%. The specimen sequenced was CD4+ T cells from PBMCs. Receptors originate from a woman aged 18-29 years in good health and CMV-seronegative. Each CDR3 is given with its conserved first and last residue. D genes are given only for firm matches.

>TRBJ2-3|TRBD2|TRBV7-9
TGTGCCAGCAGCTTAGTGGGACTAGCGATGTCAGATACGCAGTATTTT
CASSLVGLAMSDTQYF
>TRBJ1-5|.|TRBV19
TGTGCCAGTAGTATTTCGGTGTATCAGCCCCAGCATTTT
CASSISVYQPQHF
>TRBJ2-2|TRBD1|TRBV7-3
TGTGCCAGCACCTTTACCGGGACAGTCGCCGGGGAGCTGTTTTTT
CASTFTGTVAGELFF
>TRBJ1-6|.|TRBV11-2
TGTGCCAGCAGCTTAGAGTTGGCGGCTACTTCTTCACCCCTCCACTTT
CASSLELAATSSPLHF
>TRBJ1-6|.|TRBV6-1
TGTGCCAGCAGTGAAGTTCGGGGTTCTTCACCCCTCCACTTT
CASSEVRGSSPLHF
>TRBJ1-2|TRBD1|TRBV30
TGTGCCTGGAGGCGAGATCGGACAGGTTACGACTATGGCTACACCTTC
CAWRRDRTGYDYGYTF
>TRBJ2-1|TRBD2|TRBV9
TGTGCCAGCAGCGCACCCGGGACTAGCGGGAGGGGTGAGCAGTTCTTC
CASSAPGTSGRGEQFF
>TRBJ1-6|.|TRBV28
TGTGCCAGCAGTTTTGATGGGACGGGTAATTCACCCCTCCACTTT
CASSFDGTGNSPLHF
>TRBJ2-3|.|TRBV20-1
TGCAGTGCCCTTGGAGATACGCAGTATTTT
CSALGDTQYF
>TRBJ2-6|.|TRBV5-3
TGTGCCAGACGCGCAGGGGCCAACGTCCTGACTTTC
CARRAGANVLTF
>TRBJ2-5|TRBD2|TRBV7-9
TGTGCCAGCAGCTTAGCAAAACTAGCGGATAACCAAGAGACCCAGTACTTC
CASSLAKLADNQETQYF
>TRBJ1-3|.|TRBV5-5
TGTGCCAGCAGCCCGACTGGACCTGGAAACACCATATATTTT
CASSPTGPGNTIYF
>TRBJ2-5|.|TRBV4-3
TGCGCCAGCAGCCGGCTCGGGGGGCTAGAGACCCAGTACTTC
CASSRLGGLETQYF
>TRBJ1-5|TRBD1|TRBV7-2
TGTGCCAGCAGCCTCCGGGACAGAGGCTCTGGCCAGCCCCAGCATTTT
CASSLRDRGSGQPQHF
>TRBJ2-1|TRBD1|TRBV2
TGTGCCAGCATAGAAGACAGGGTAAAGACCCATGAGCAGTTCTTC
CASIEDRVKTHEQFF